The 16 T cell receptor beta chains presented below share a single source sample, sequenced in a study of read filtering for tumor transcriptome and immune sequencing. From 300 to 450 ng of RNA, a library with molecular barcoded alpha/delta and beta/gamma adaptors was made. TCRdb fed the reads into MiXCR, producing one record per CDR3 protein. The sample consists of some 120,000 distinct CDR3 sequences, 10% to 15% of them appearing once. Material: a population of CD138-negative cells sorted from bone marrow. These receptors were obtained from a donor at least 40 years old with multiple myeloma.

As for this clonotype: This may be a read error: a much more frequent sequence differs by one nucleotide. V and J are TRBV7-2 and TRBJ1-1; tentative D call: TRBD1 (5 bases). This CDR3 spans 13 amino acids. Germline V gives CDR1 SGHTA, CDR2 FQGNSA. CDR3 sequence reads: CASSLGEGTGAFF. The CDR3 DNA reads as TGTGCCAGCAGCTTAGGGGAGGGGACTGGAGCTTTCTTT.

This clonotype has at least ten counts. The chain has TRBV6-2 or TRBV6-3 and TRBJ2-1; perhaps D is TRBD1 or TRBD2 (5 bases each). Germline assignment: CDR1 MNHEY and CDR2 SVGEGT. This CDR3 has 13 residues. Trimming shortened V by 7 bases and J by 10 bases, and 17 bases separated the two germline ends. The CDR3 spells CASKLRGPEEQFF. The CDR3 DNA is TGTGCCAGCAAACTACGGGGCCCCGAGGAGCAGTTCTTC.

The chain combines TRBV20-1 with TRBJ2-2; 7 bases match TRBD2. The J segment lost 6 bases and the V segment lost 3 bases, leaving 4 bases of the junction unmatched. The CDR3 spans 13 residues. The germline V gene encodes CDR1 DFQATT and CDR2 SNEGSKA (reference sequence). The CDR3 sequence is CSASKGRAGELFF. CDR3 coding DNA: TGCAGTGCTAGTAAGGGGAGGGCCGGGGAGCTGTTTTTT.

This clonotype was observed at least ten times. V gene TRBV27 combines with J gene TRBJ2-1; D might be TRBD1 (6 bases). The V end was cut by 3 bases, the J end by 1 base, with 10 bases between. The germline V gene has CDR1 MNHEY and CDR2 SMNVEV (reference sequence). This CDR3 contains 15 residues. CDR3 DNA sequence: TGTGCCAGCAGTTTCAGGGGCCGATCCTACAATGAGCAGTTCTTC. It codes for CASSFRGRSYNEQFF.

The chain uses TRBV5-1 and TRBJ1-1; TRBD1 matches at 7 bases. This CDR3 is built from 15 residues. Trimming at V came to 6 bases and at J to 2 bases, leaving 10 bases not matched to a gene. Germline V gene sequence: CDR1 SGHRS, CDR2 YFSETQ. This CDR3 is CASNVGGQTNTEAFF. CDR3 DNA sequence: TGCGCCAGCAATGTCGGGGGACAGACAAACACTGAAGCTTTCTTT.

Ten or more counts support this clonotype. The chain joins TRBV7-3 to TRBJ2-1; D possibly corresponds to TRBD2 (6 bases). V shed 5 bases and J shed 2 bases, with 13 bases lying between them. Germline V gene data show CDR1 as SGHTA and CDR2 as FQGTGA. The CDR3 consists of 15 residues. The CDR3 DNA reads TGTGCCAGCAGCCCCGCCGGGAGCGCCTACAATGAGCAGTTCTTC. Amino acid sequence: CASSPAGSAYNEQFF. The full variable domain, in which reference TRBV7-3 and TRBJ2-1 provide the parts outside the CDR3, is GAGVSQTPSNKVTEKGKYVELRCDPISGHTALYWYRQSLGQGPEFLIYFQGTGAADDSGLPNDRFFAVRPEGSVSTLKIQRTERGDSAVYLCASSPAGSAYNEQFFGPGTRLTVL.

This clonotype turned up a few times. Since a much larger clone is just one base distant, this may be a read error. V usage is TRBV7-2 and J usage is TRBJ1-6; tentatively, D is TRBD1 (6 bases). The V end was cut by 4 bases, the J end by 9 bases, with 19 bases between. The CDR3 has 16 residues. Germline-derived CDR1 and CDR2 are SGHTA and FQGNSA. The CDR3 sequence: CASSSGLLRGSSPLHF. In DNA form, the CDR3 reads TGTGCCAGCAGCTCCGGCTTACTCAGGGGTAGTTCACCCCTCCACTTT.

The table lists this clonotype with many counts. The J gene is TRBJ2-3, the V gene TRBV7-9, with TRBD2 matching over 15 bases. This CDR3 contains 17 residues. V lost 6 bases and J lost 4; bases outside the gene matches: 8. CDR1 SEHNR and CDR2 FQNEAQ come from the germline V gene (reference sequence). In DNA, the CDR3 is TGTGCCAGCAGTTCCGGGACTAGCGGGAGGTTGGCAGATACGCAGTATTTT. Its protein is CASSSGTSGRLADTQYF.

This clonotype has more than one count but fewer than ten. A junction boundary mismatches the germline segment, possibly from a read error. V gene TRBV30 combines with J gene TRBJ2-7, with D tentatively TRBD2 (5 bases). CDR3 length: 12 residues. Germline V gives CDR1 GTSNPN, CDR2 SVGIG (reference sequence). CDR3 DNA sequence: TGTGCCTGGGGTGTAGGAGGCTACGAGCAGTACTTC. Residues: CAWGVGGYEQYF.

CDR3 DNA sequence: TGCAGTGCTACCGGGACTAGCGACTACGAGCAGTACTTC. Translating gives CSATGTSDYEQYF. The genes are TRBV20-1 and TRBJ2-7; 10 bases fit TRBD2. The J segment lost 3 bases and the V segment lost 4 bases, leaving 3 bases of the junction unmatched. CDR1 and CDR2 from the germline V gene are DFQATT and SNEGSKA (reference sequence). This CDR3 comprises 13 residues.

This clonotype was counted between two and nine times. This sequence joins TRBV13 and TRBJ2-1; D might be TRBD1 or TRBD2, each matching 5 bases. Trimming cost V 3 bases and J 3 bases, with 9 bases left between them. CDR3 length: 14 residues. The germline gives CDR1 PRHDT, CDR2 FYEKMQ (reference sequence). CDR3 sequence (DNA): TGTGCCAGCAGCTTGAGGGGATACTACAATGAGCAGTTCTTC. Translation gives CASSLRGYYNEQFF.

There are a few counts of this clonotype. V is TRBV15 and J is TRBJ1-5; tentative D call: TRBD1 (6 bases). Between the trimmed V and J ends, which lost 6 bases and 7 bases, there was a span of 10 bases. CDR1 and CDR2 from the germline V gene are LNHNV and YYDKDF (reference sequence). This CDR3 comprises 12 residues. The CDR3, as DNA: TGTGCCACCAGTGCAGGGGACCAGCCCCAGCATTTT. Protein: CATSAGDQPQHF.

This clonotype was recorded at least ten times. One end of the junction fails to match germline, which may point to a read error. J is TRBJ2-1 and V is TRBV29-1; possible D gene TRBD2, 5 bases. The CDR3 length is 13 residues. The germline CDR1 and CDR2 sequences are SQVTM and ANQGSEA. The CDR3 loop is CSVEPNRENEQFF. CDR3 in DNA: TGCAGTGTTGAACCAAACCGGGAAAATGAGCAGTTCTTC.

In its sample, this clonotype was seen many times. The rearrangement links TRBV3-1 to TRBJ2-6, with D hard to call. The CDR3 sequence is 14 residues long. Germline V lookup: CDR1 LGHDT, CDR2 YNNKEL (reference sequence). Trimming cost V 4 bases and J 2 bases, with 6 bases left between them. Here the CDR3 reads CASSPETGANVLTF. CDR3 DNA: TGTGCCAGCAGCCCAGAAACTGGGGCCAACGTCCTGACTTTC.

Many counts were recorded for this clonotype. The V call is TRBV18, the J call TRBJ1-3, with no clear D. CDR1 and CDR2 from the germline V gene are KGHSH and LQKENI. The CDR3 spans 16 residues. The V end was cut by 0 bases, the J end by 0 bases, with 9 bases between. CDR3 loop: CASSPPEFGSGNTIYF. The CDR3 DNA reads TGTGCCAGCTCACCACCGGAATTCGGCTCTGGAAACACCATATATTTT.

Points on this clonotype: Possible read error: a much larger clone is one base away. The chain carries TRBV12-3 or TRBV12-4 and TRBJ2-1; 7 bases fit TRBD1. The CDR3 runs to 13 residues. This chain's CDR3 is CVGSLDRNNEQFF. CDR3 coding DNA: TGTGTCGGCAGTTTGGACAGGAACAATGAGCAGTTCTTC.